These 32 T cell receptor beta chains share one sample of origin, sequenced in a study of shared clonotypes between healthy human individuals. TCRdb's copy holds only in-frame clones and misses some; the assay was immunoSEQ multiplex PCR. The table includes millions of clones, over 85% detected once. Positively selected for CCR7, the CD45RO-negative cells used as naive CD8 cells excluded terminally differentiated effector memory CD45RA+ cells. Sequences were obtained from naive CD8+ T cells sorted from blood. The receptor source for this set is a man younger than 35 in good health.

The chain joins TRBV27 to TRBJ2-5; 7 bases match TRBD1. Germline CDR1 reads MNHEY; CDR2 reads SMNVEV (reference sequence). CDR3 length: 14 amino acids. The V segment lost 3 bases and the J segment 0 bases; nucleotides outside the gene matches: 1. As DNA, the CDR3 is TGTGCCAGCAGTTTCCAGGGGGACCAAGAGACCCAGTACTTC. This gives the protein CASSFQGDQETQYF.

The chain combines TRBV6-1 with TRBJ2-1; the D gene is possibly TRBD2 (5 bases). Germline V gives CDR1 MNHNS, CDR2 SASEGT. Trimming stripped 4 bases from V and 8 bases from J, with 24 bases between. CDR3 size: 17 residues. The CDR3 spells CASSGYNGVLLTDEQFF. The CDR3 DNA reads TGTGCCAGCAGTGGATATAACGGGGTACTTTTAACCGATGAGCAGTTCTTC.

The table lists this clone with a count of one. The rearrangement uses TRBV11-2 and TRBJ2-1; D is ambiguous. There are 13 residues in the CDR3. CDR1 and CDR2 (germline): SGHAT, FQNNGV. Trimming cost V 4 bases and J 7 bases, with 11 bases left between them. CDR3 region: CASSSSVGNEQFF. The CDR3 coding sequence is TGTGCCAGCAGCTCTTCGGTAGGGAATGAGCAGTTCTTC.

The J gene is TRBJ1-5, the V gene TRBV27; D not resolved. The CDR3 contains 15 residues. Trimming took off 2 bases at V and 3 bases at J, with 11 bases between the two ends. CDR1 and CDR2 (germline): MNHEY, SMNVEV (reference sequence). The CDR3 DNA sequence: TGTGCCAGCAGTTTAACTTACCTCCTCAATCAGCCCCAGCATTTT. Protein: CASSLTYLLNQPQHF.

The chain has TRBV4-1 and TRBJ1-1; D unresolved. The CDR3 totals 15 residues. The germline CDR1 and CDR2 sequences are MGHRA and YSYEKL. V shed 1 base and J shed 3 bases, with 12 bases lying between them. The CDR3 DNA sequence: TGCGCCAGCAGCCAAGGCTTCCCTCAAGACACTGAAGCTTTCTTT. Its translation is CASSQGFPQDTEAFF.

The chain combines TRBV6-6 with TRBJ1-2, with 10 positions matching TRBD1. Germline V CDR1 and CDR2: MNHNY, SVGAGI (reference sequence). The CDR3 contains 14 residues. V lost 6 bases to trimming and J lost 5 bases; unmatched junction nucleotides: 6. The CDR3 sequence is CASRTGTGEYGYTF. Here the CDR3 DNA reads TGTGCCAGCAGAACCGGGACAGGGGAGTATGGCTACACCTTC.

V gene TRBV28 combines with J gene TRBJ2-7; no reliable D call. The CDR3 is 14 residues long. CDR1 is MDHEN and CDR2 is SYDVKM in the germline V gene. V lost 2 bases, J lost 0 bases, and 8 bases lay in between. As DNA, the CDR3 is TGTGCCAGCAGTTTAGGGGTGGGCTCCTACGAGCAGTACTTC. Protein sequence: CASSLGVGSYEQYF. The full variable domain, in which reference TRBV28 and TRBJ2-7 provide the parts outside the CDR3, is DVKVTQSSRYLVKRTGEKVFLECVQDMDHENMFWYRQDPGLGLRLIYFSYDVKMKEKGDIPEGYSVSREKKERFSLILESASTNQTSMYLCASSLGVGSYEQYFGPGTRLTVT.

Here the CDR3 reads CASSLEAGGPANIQYF. The CDR3 DNA sequence: TGTGCCAGCAGCTTAGAGGCGGGGGGGCCGGCGAACATTCAGTACTTC. The chain is built from TRBV11-2 and TRBJ2-4; 9 nucleotides agree with TRBD2. From germline, CDR1 is SGHAT and CDR2 FQNNGV. The CDR3 has 16 residues. The ends lost 0 bases at V and 7 bases at J; junction bases unmatched: 7.

The V call is TRBV28, the J call TRBJ2-7; 8 nucleotides match TRBD1. The J segment lost 6 bases and the V segment lost 7 bases, leaving 14 bases of the junction unmatched. The CDR3 runs to 15 residues. The germline V gene has CDR1 MDHEN and CDR2 SYDVKM. CDR3 in DNA: TGTGCCAGCACCCTGCCGGGACAGGAAGTCTCCGAGCAGTACTTC. It codes for CASTLPGQEVSEQYF.

The genes are TRBV2 and TRBJ1-5; D unresolved. Looked up from germline, CDR1 is SNHLY and CDR2 is FYNNEI. The V gene lost 7 bases and the J gene lost 3 bases, with 13 bases spanning the gap. The CDR3 covers 14 residues. The CDR3 is CASTGGWVNQPQHF. The CDR3 DNA is TGTGCCAGCACGGGTGGTTGGGTCAATCAGCCCCAGCATTTT.

The rearrangement joins TRBV30 to TRBJ1-1; TRBD1 is a possible D gene (5 bases). The V and J ends lost 0 bases and 1 base respectively, with 18 bases between them. Germline lookup yields CDR1 GTSNPN and CDR2 SVGIG (reference sequence). The CDR3 spans 17 residues. Written as DNA, the CDR3 is TGTGCCTGGAGTGTACTTGGGTGGGGGTACGGGAACACTGAAGCTTTCTTT. Translation: CAWSVLGWGYGNTEAFF.

V usage is TRBV7-2 and J usage is TRBJ2-1; D might be TRBD1 (6 bases). This CDR3 region has 14 residues. The germline V gene has CDR1 SGHTA and CDR2 FQGNSA. Deletions cut 5 bases from V and 7 bases from J, with 15 bases between. CDR3 DNA sequence: TGTGCCAGCAGCCTCACAGGGCCGGGGAATGAGCAGTTCTTC. This codes for CASSLTGPGNEQFF.

The V and J genes are TRBV11-2 and TRBJ2-5; unclear D gene. V was pared by 5 bases and J by 1 base, with 5 bases between. Germline assignment: CDR1 SGHAT and CDR2 FQNNGV. CDR3 size: 12 residues. Here the CDR3 reads CASSPGQETQYF. The CDR3 DNA reads as TGTGCCAGCAGCCCCGGCCAAGAGACCCAGTACTTC.

This clone was counted once. CDR3 nucleotide sequence: TGTGCCAGCACCCCAGACAGGGGGGATAATGAAAAACTGTTTTTT. It encodes CASTPDRGDNEKLFF. J is TRBJ1-4 and V is TRBV27, with TRBD1 matching 9 bases. V shed 7 bases and J 4 bases; nucleotides not matched to a gene: 7. The CDR3 length is 15 residues. Germline V gene sequence: CDR1 MNHEY, CDR2 SMNVEV (reference sequence).

The chain has TRBV5-6 and TRBJ1-2, with 8 positions matching TRBD1. The trim removed 0 bases at V and 4 bases at J, leaving 14 bases unmatched. The CDR3 has 18 residues. Germline loops: CDR1 SGHDT, CDR2 YYEEEE. CDR3 protein: CASSLGGHQDRVGYGYTF. For the CDR3, the DNA is TGTGCCAGCAGCTTGGGAGGGCACCAGGACAGGGTCGGCTATGGCTACACCTTC.

This chain joins TRBV13 and TRBJ1-1; 7 bases match TRBD1. V was pared by 5 bases and J by 4 bases, with 10 bases of the junction left unmatched. The CDR3 has 15 amino acids. Germline CDR1 reads PRHDT; CDR2 reads FYEKMQ (reference sequence). This CDR3 reads CASSQDRARGTEAFF. The CDR3 nucleotides read TGTGCCAGCAGCCAAGACAGGGCCCGAGGCACTGAAGCTTTCTTT. Full variable domain (missing parts from reference TRBV13 and TRBJ1-1): AAGVIQSPRHLIKEKRETATLKCYPIPRHDTVYWYQQGPGQDPQFLISFYEKMQSDKGSIPDRFSAQQFSDYHSELNMSSLELGDSALYFCASSQDRARGTEAFFGQGTRLTVV.

The chain carries TRBV9 and TRBJ2-7; TRBD1 or TRBD2 may be the D gene (5 bases each). Germline assignment: CDR1 SGDLS and CDR2 YYNGEE. The CDR3 totals 15 residues. V was cut by 4 bases and J by 3 bases, with 17 bases left in between. The CDR3 DNA reads TGTGCCAGCAGCCCCGGGACCCTAAGGAGCTACGAGCAGTACTTC. It codes for CASSPGTLRSYEQYF.

This chain links TRBV7-9 with TRBJ2-3; D is perhaps TRBD1 (6 bases). CDR1 and CDR2 (germline): SEHNR, FQNEAQ (reference sequence). The CDR3 runs to 14 residues. Trimming removed 3 bases at V and 5 bases at J, with 12 bases between. The CDR3 loop reads CASSLRGGIDTQYF. As DNA, the CDR3 is TGTGCCAGCAGCTTGCGAGGGGGTATAGATACGCAGTATTTT. Supplemented by reference TRBV7-9 and TRBJ2-3, the full variable domain reads DTGVSQNPRHKITKRGQNVTFRCDPISEHNRLYWYRQTLGQGPEFLTYFQNEAQLEKSRLLSDRFSAERPKGSFSTLEIQRTEQGDSAMYLCASSLRGGIDTQYFGPGTRLTVL.

The genes are TRBV11-2 and TRBJ1-3; TRBD1 aligns across 7 bases. CDR3 length: 17 amino acids. CDR1 SGHAT and CDR2 FQNNGV come from the germline V gene. J gave up 1 base and V 3 bases, and 9 bases lay outside the gene matches. Written as DNA, the CDR3 is TGTGCCAGCAGCTTTTCGACAGGGACTAGGTCTGGAAACACCATATATTTT. It encodes CASSFSTGTRSGNTIYF.

The rearrangement uses TRBV6-5 and TRBJ1-5; no firm D call. The CDR3 spans 14 residues. Germline CDR1 and CDR2: MNHEY and SVGAGI. Trimming pared 6 bases from V and 0 bases from J, leaving 9 bases between. CDR3 sequence reads: CASSLGRSNQPQHF. Here the CDR3 DNA reads TGTGCCAGCAGCCTGGGCCGTAGCAATCAGCCCCAGCATTTT.

The chain couples TRBV18 to TRBJ2-7; D is ambiguous. V lost 3 bases to trimming and J lost 4 bases, with 13 bases between them. There are 14 residues in the CDR3. CDR1 KGHSH and CDR2 LQKENI come from the germline V gene. DNA for the CDR3: TGTGCCAGCTCACCGACTGGGTCGGAGTACGAGCAGTACTTC. As protein: CASSPTGSEYEQYF.

This clone was detected only once. The V call is TRBV30, the J call TRBJ2-7; D unresolved. The CDR3 is 11 residues long. Per germline, CDR1 GTSNPN and CDR2 SVGIG (reference sequence). The V end was cut by 4 bases, the J end by 5 bases, with 9 bases between. CDR3 sequence: CAWNGYHEQYF. The CDR3 DNA sequence: TGTGCCTGGAATGGGTACCACGAGCAGTACTTC. Using reference TRBV30 and TRBJ2-7 for the parts outside the CDR3, the full variable domain is SQTIHQWPATLVQPVGSPLSLECTVEGTSNPNLYWYRQAAGRGLQLLFYSVGIGQISSEVPQNLSASRPQDRQFILSSKKLLLSDSGFYLCAWNGYHEQYFGPGTRLTVT.

This rearrangement joins TRBV27 to TRBJ1-5; D is possibly TRBD1 (6 bases). Germline-derived CDR1 and CDR2 are MNHEY and SMNVEV (reference sequence). The V gene lost 5 bases and the J gene lost 6 bases, with 14 bases spanning the gap. The length of the CDR3 is 14 residues. The CDR3 sequence is CASSQGPASQPQHF. DNA of the CDR3: TGTGCCAGCAGTCAGGGGCCCGCGAGTCAGCCCCAGCATTTT.

This CDR3 is CASSQAGQPTQYF. CDR3 coding DNA: TGCGCCAGCAGCCAAGCGGGACAGCCGACCCAGTACTTC. J is TRBJ2-5 and V is TRBV4-1, with TRBD1 matching over 7 bases. Germline V gene sequence: CDR1 MGHRA, CDR2 YSYEKL. Trimming at V came to 1 base and at J to 7 bases, leaving 3 bases not matched to a gene. The CDR3 covers 13 residues.

The chain has TRBV4-3 and TRBJ2-7, with D perhaps matching TRBD1 (6 bases). Deletions cut 1 base from V and 2 bases from J, with 12 bases between. Germline CDR1 reads LGHNA; CDR2 reads YSLEER. This CDR3 has 15 residues. This CDR3 reads CASSQVGQPPYEQYF. The DNA for the CDR3 is TGCGCCAGCAGCCAAGTGGGACAACCCCCCTACGAGCAGTACTTC.

The rearrangement links TRBV5-7 to TRBJ2-1; TRBD2 might be the D (5 bases). Being an ORF, TRBV5-7 has a function that is uncertain. The CDR3 is made up of 16 amino acids. Deletions cut 4 bases from V and 6 bases from J, with 20 bases between. CDR3 residues: CASSTTITTRVNEQFF. DNA for the CDR3: TGTGCCAGCAGCACTACAATTACTACTAGAGTCAATGAGCAGTTCTTC.

CDR3 nucleotides: TGTGCCAGCAGCAATCGGGGGCAGGCGGCGACCTATGGCTACACCTTC. This gives the protein CASSNRGQAATYGYTF. This sequence joins TRBV7-9 and TRBJ1-2, with TRBD1 as a possible D gene (6 bases). The CDR3 has 16 residues. Germline lookup yields CDR1 SEHNR and CDR2 FQNEAQ (reference sequence). Trimming left V 5 bases short and J 4 bases short, with 20 bases between. Full variable domain (remainder filled in from reference TRBV7-9 and TRBJ1-2): DTGVSQNPRHKITKRGQNVTFRCDPISEHNRLYWYRQTLGQGPEFLTYFQNEAQLEKSRLLSDRFSAERPKGSFSTLEIQRTEQGDSAMYLCASSNRGQAATYGYTFGSGTRLTVV.

The chain joins TRBV19 to TRBJ2-2; 8 positions match TRBD2. Germline-derived CDR1 and CDR2 are LNHDA and SQIVND (reference sequence). The CDR3 contains 15 residues. V shed 5 bases, J shed 6 bases, and the junction held 8 bases outside the gene matches. CDR3 protein: CASSFSGGSAGELFF. CDR3 DNA sequence: TGTGCCAGTAGTTTTTCGGGAGGGAGTGCCGGGGAGCTGTTTTTT.

The chain links TRBV4-2 to TRBJ2-7; D is unresolved. CDR1 is LGHNA and CDR2 is YNFKEQ in the germline V gene. The CDR3 spans 15 residues. Trimming removed 0 bases from V and 0 bases from J, with 9 bases in between. CDR3 protein: CASSQDPAGSYEQYF. As DNA, the CDR3 is TGTGCCAGCAGCCAAGACCCCGCAGGCTCCTACGAGCAGTACTTC.

This chain connects TRBV5-1 to TRBJ1-2; the D is unclear. Trimming removed 5 bases from V and 6 bases from J, with 26 bases in between. The germline V gene has CDR1 SGHRS and CDR2 YFSETQ. CDR3 length: 17 amino acids. CDR3 sequence (DNA): TGCGCCAGCAGTTATGAGGAGTTTCCAGAAGCGTCTCATGGCTACACCTTC. Protein sequence: CASSYEEFPEASHGYTF.

The chain employs TRBV7-8 and TRBJ2-1; D perhaps matches TRBD2 (6 bases). The germline gives CDR1 SGHVS, CDR2 FQNEAQ. V was trimmed by 1 base and J by 2 bases, leaving 12 bases between them. CDR3 length: 16 residues. The CDR3 is CASSLEEGEAYNEQFF. As DNA, the CDR3 is TGTGCCAGCAGCTTAGAAGAAGGGGAGGCCTACAATGAGCAGTTCTTC.

CDR3 bases: TGTGCCAGCAGCATGGGACAGGACCCCTACGAGCAGTACTTC. Translated: CASSMGQDPYEQYF. The chain combines TRBV5-5 with TRBJ2-7; TRBD1 aligns across 8 bases. The J segment lost 2 bases and the V segment lost 4 bases, leaving 5 bases of the junction unmatched. This CDR3 has 14 residues. Per the germline V gene, CDR1 is SGHKS and CDR2 is YYEKEE (reference sequence).